One sample yielded the 5 T cell receptor beta chains listed below, sequenced in a study of blood T cells in healthy people across ages. A second PCR of about 7 to 12 cycles used a sample-barcoded 5' primer and a J-beta primer mix. One entry per CDR3 protein results from TCRdb running MiXCR on the 5' RACE reads. The sample records more than 1 million distinct CDR3 sequences, 35% to 55% being singletons. Sequencing input: blood. The receptors were gathered from a woman aged 55-70 years in good health.

Only one count was recorded for this clonotype. The chain carries TRBV10-3 and TRBJ2-1, with TRBD2 identical over 13 bases. The J call is doubtful: the DNA matches TRBJ2-7 better. The V gene's germline CDR1 is ENHRY and CDR2 SYGVKD. This CDR3 has 17 amino acids. CDR3 sequence: CAISESGTSGTYNEQYF. As DNA, the CDR3 is TGTGCCATCAGTGAGTCCGGGACTAGCGGGACGTACAATGAGCAGTACTTC.

The V and J genes are TRBV15 and TRBJ1-4; D might be TRBD1 (5 bases). Looked up from germline, CDR1 is LNHNV and CDR2 is YYDKDF (reference sequence). The length of the CDR3 is 14 residues. CDR3 amino acids: CATRASGGNEKLFF. The CDR3 nucleotides are TGTGCTACCCGTGCCTCCGGGGGGAATGAAAAACTGTTTTTT.

The chain couples TRBV2 to TRBJ1-2, with D possibly matching TRBD1 (5 bases). V was clipped by 3 bases and J by 3 bases, with 11 bases between them. There are 14 residues in the CDR3. Germline loops: CDR1 SNHLY, CDR2 FYNNEI. CDR3 residues: CASSDPDRYYGYTF. CDR3 coding DNA: TGTGCCAGCAGTGACCCCGACAGATACTATGGCTACACCTTC.

The V call is TRBV20-1, the J call TRBJ2-7; a weak D match, TRBD1 (5 bases). V lost 0 bases to trimming and J lost 4 bases, with 16 bases between them. This CDR3 comprises 15 residues. Germline V CDR1 and CDR2: DFQATT, SNEGSKA (reference sequence). CDR3: CSAREENRGRYEQYF. In nucleotides, the CDR3 is TGCAGTGCTAGAGAGGAGAATAGGGGAAGGTACGAGCAGTACTTC.

DNA for the CDR3: TGTGCCACCAGTGCCACCCGGGGGGGTACGCAGTATTTT. Translation gives CATSATRGGTQYF. The rearrangement links TRBV24-1 to TRBJ2-3, with 8 positions matching TRBD2. CDR1 and CDR2 from the germline V gene are KGHDR and SFDVKD. V lost 5 bases to trimming and J lost 8 bases; unmatched junction nucleotides: 5. This CDR3 comprises 13 residues.